What follows are 10 T cell receptor beta chains derived from one specimen sequenced in a study of blood T cell repertoires in COVID-19. Assay: immunoSEQ multiplex PCR; the TCRdb copy retains only in-frame clones and omits some. The data contain about 160,000 clones, 82% of them singletons. Sequencing was done on a sample of peripheral blood. Every receptor here comes from a woman in her forties with COVID-19, enrolled during active disease.

J is TRBJ2-5 and V is TRBV11-3; possible D gene TRBD2, 6 bases. The V gene's germline CDR1 is SGHNT and CDR2 YENEEA. This CDR3 is built from 13 residues. V shed 5 bases and J shed 1 base, with 8 bases lying between them. As DNA, the CDR3 is TGTGCCAGCAGCGCGGGACTCCAAGAGACCCAGTACTTC. Its protein product is CASSAGLQETQYF.

The chain employs TRBV6-5 and TRBJ1-5, with D uncertain. Germline CDR1 MNHEY, CDR2 SVGAGI. V was trimmed by 9 bases and J by 2 bases, leaving 11 bases between them. The CDR3 contains 13 residues. CDR3 bases: TGTGCCAGTGCGATCGGTGGCAATCAGCCCCAGCATTTT. It encodes CASAIGGNQPQHF.

The chain links TRBV12-3 or TRBV12-4 to TRBJ1-2, with D perhaps TRBD1 (5 bases). The length of the CDR3 is 13 residues. V was cut by 5 bases and J by 6 bases, with 13 bases left in between. CDR3 amino acids: CASSPGAGHGYTF. DNA of the CDR3: TGTGCCAGCAGTCCTGGGGCAGGGCATGGCTACACCTTC.

The chain couples TRBV7-8 to TRBJ2-3; D not certain. With 1 base removed from V and 6 bases from J, the gap between germline ends came to 11 bases. This CDR3 is built from 14 residues. CDR1 is SGHVS and CDR2 is FQNEAQ in the germline V gene. The CDR3 loop reads CASSLDSPRDTQYF. CDR3 DNA: TGTGCCAGCAGCTTAGATTCTCCTCGGGATACGCAGTATTTT.

V gene TRBV5-5 combines with J gene TRBJ2-7; no clear D. The V gene's germline CDR1 is SGHKS and CDR2 YYEKEE (reference sequence). The CDR3 is 14 amino acids. Trimming shortened V by 0 bases and J by 5 bases, and 12 bases separated the two germline ends. The CDR3 bases are TGTGCCAGCAGCTTGGGTCCCACATTGCACGAGCAGTACTTC. It encodes CASSLGPTLHEQYF.

This chain joins TRBV6-5 and TRBJ1-1, with 7 bases fitting TRBD1. Germline-derived CDR1 and CDR2 are MNHEY and SVGAGI. V gave up 6 bases and J gave up 0 bases; unmatched junction bases: 7. The CDR3 extends over 15 amino acids. The CDR3 DNA is TGTGCCAGCAGCCGGGACAGTGCTTTGAACACTGAAGCTTTCTTT. Translation gives CASSRDSALNTEAFF.

The chain links TRBV7-2 to TRBJ1-1, with D possibly matching TRBD1 (6 bases). There are 17 residues in the CDR3. Trimming cost V 5 bases and J 7 bases, with 26 bases left between them. CDR1 and CDR2 from the germline V gene are SGHTA and FQGNSA. CDR3 nucleotide sequence: TGTGCCAGCAGCCCAAGCGGGGGGCAGACGACATGGGTTGAAGCTTTCTTT. Its protein product is CASSPSGGQTTWVEAFF.

The chain recombines TRBV4-1 with TRBJ2-2, with D possibly TRBD2 on 6 matching bases. The CDR3 is 16 residues long. Per germline, CDR1 MGHRA and CDR2 YSYEKL. V was clipped by 3 bases and J by 3 bases, with 14 bases between them. The DNA of the CDR3 is TGCGCCAGCAGCCAGGAGCCCGGGACTTACACCGGGGAGCTGTTTTTT. It codes for CASSQEPGTYTGELFF.

This clone was seen a handful of times. This CDR3 is CASSAGGGYNSPLHF. CDR3 DNA: TGCGCCAGCAGCGCTGGGGGGGGATATAATTCACCCCTCCACTTT. This chain links TRBV5-1 with TRBJ1-6; maybe TRBD1 (5 bases). The CDR3 is 15 amino acids. The V gene lost 4 bases and the J gene lost 4 bases, with 12 bases spanning the gap. CDR1 is SGHRS and CDR2 is YFSETQ in the germline V gene.

A few counts support this clone. V usage is TRBV12-3 or TRBV12-4 and J usage is TRBJ1-1; D is unresolved. Trimming left V 1 base short and J 7 bases short, with 7 bases between. The CDR3 is 12 amino acids. CDR3 sequence reads: CASSLERNEAFF. The CDR3 DNA reads TGTGCCAGCAGTTTAGAGAGAAATGAAGCTTTCTTT.